These 32 T cell receptor beta chains share one sample of origin, sequenced in a study of OX40 agonist ivuxolimab in advanced cancers. The repertoire was sequenced with immunoSEQ multiplex PCR; TCRdb's copy has only in-frame clones and lacks some. Among about 97,000 clones, 86% were seen once, and the ten largest hold more than 5.5%. The source was CD4+ or CD8+ T cells sorted from blood, collected in a trial of the OX40 agonist ivuxolimab. These receptors were collected from an adult with an advanced solid tumor such as melanoma, head and neck, liver or kidney cancer.

The J gene is TRBJ2-7, the V gene TRBV2; D uncertain. The germline V gene encodes CDR1 SNHLY and CDR2 FYNNEI. This CDR3 has 12 amino acids. V gave up 4 bases and J gave up 1 base, with 5 bases separating them. CDR3 sequence (DNA): TGTGCCAGCAGTGGGGGATCCTACGAGCAGTACTTC. Encoded protein: CASSGGSYEQYF.

This clone was observed a handful of times. The chain has TRBV30 and TRBJ1-5; 10 nucleotides match TRBD1. Germline V gives CDR1 GTSNPN, CDR2 SVGIG (reference sequence). V lost 5 bases to trimming and J lost 5 bases; unmatched junction nucleotides: 3. The CDR3 is 13 amino acids. The DNA of the CDR3 is TGTGCCTGGGACAGGGGGCGCGATCAGCCCCAGCATTTT. It is translated as CAWDRGRDQPQHF.

This chain connects TRBV9 to TRBJ2-2; D might be TRBD1 or TRBD2, each matching 5 bases. The CDR3 is 17 amino acids. The germline V gene has CDR1 SGDLS and CDR2 YYNGEE. V dropped 4 bases and J dropped 2 bases, with 18 bases sitting between them. In DNA, the CDR3 is TGTGCCAGCAGCATAACTCAGCGGACACCAAACACCGGGGAGCTGTTTTTT. It yields the protein CASSITQRTPNTGELFF.

This sequence joins TRBV7-3 and TRBJ1-1, with D uncertain. The CDR3 extends over 13 amino acids. CDR1 SGHTA and CDR2 FQGTGA come from the germline V gene. Trimming took 0 bases from V and 5 from J, leaving 7 bases between them. The CDR3 DNA follows: TGTGCCAGCAGCTTAACGGCGATGACTGAAGCTTTCTTT. Translated, it gives CASSLTAMTEAFF.

This chain connects TRBV30 to TRBJ1-2, with 7 bases aligning to TRBD1. This CDR3 has 14 residues. CDR1 is GTSNPN, CDR2 SVGIG, per germline (reference sequence). Unmatched junction bases numbered 6, after V lost 3 bases and J lost 2 bases. This CDR3 reads CAWRPGQMNYGYTF. CDR3 nucleotides: TGTGCCTGGAGACCGGGACAGATGAACTATGGCTACACCTTC. Full variable domain (missing parts from reference TRBV30 and TRBJ1-2): SQTIHQWPATLVQPVGSPLSLECTVEGTSNPNLYWYRQAAGRGLQLLFYSVGIGQISSEVPQNLSASRPQDRQFILSSKKLLLSDSGFYLCAWRPGQMNYGYTFGSGTRLTVV.

CDR3 region: CASTQGVATNEKLFF. As DNA, the CDR3 is TGTGCCAGTACCCAGGGGGTTGCAACTAATGAAAAACTGTTTTTT. The V and J genes are TRBV19 and TRBJ1-4; 7 nucleotides agree with TRBD1. The J segment lost 0 bases and the V segment lost 7 bases, leaving 5 bases of the junction unmatched. The CDR3 contains 15 residues. Germline V gene sequence: CDR1 LNHDA, CDR2 SQIVND (reference sequence).

The chain is built from TRBV19 and TRBJ2-7; no clear D gene. Per germline, CDR1 LNHDA and CDR2 SQIVND (reference sequence). There are 11 residues in the CDR3. V shed 1 base and J shed 5 bases, with 3 bases lying between them. CDR3 sequence (DNA): TGTGCCAGTAGTATAGGTAACGAGCAGTACTTC. Protein: CASSIGNEQYF.

The rearrangement links TRBV7-2 to TRBJ2-7; TRBD1 matches at 9 bases. The CDR3 has 15 amino acids. Looked up from germline, CDR1 is SGHTA and CDR2 is FQGNSA. Trimming took 5 bases from V and 2 from J; bases not matched to a gene: 7. CDR3 in amino acids: CASSQQGQGTYEQYF. Written as DNA, the CDR3 is TGTGCCAGCAGCCAACAGGGACAGGGCACCTACGAGCAGTACTTC.

The rearrangement links TRBV5-1 to TRBJ2-3; D remains ambiguous. CDR1 is SGHRS, CDR2 YFSETQ, per germline. CDR3 length: 15 residues. V lost 4 bases and J 0 bases, leaving 12 bases between the germline ends. Here the CDR3 DNA reads TGCGCCAGCAGCCCATCGGTCCCTAGCACAGATACGCAGTATTTT. Translating gives CASSPSVPSTDTQYF.

The genes are TRBV19 and TRBJ2-7; no clear D. Trimming removed 6 bases at V and 0 bases at J, with 15 bases between. Germline CDR1 reads LNHDA; CDR2 reads SQIVND (reference sequence). The CDR3 runs 15 residues. The CDR3 DNA sequence: TGTGCCAGTAGACCTACCCCCTGGAGCTCCTACGAGCAGTACTTC. Protein product: CASRPTPWSSYEQYF.

The CDR3 coding sequence is TGTGCCAGCTCACTAAGACAGGGTGTCAGCAATCAGCCCCAGCATTTT. Translation gives CASSLRQGVSNQPQHF. The V and J genes are TRBV18 and TRBJ1-5, with 7 bases fitting TRBD1. The CDR3 covers 16 residues. Germline V gene sequence: CDR1 KGHSH, CDR2 LQKENI. V was pared by 4 bases and J by 1 base, with 7 bases of the junction left unmatched.

The chain employs TRBV7-2 and TRBJ1-2; D perhaps matches TRBD1 (5 bases). Germline CDR1 SGHTA, CDR2 FQGNSA. Trimming took 1 base from V and 4 from J, leaving 10 bases between them. The CDR3 runs 14 residues. CDR3 protein: CASSLDSGPYGYTF. CDR3 sequence (DNA): TGTGCCAGCAGCTTAGATTCAGGGCCCTATGGCTACACCTTC.

CDR3 protein: CASSIGGSQETQYF. CDR3 DNA: TGTGCCAGTAGTATAGGGGGTTCCCAAGAGACCCAGTACTTC. The J gene is TRBJ2-5, the V gene TRBV19; D unresolved. Trimming shortened V by 1 base and J by 1 base, and 7 bases separated the two germline ends. Per germline, CDR1 LNHDA and CDR2 SQIVND (reference sequence). The CDR3 length is 14 residues.

The chain links TRBV7-3 to TRBJ1-1; tentatively, D is TRBD1 (6 bases). Germline V gene lookup returns CDR1 SGHTA and CDR2 FQGTGA. The CDR3 is 13 amino acids. Trimming took off 2 bases at V and 4 bases at J, with 8 bases between the two ends. The DNA for the CDR3 is TGTGCCAGCAGCTTACAGGGGCGCACTGAAGCTTTCTTT. Translated, it gives CASSLQGRTEAFF.

The chain has TRBV5-1 and TRBJ2-3, with D tentatively TRBD1 (6 bases). This CDR3 region has 18 residues. The germline gives CDR1 SGHRS, CDR2 YFSETQ. Trimming took 4 bases from V and 3 from J, leaving 24 bases between them. The CDR3 is CASSRGVPTGTITDTQYF. The DNA for the CDR3 is TGCGCCAGCAGCCGGGGAGTACCGACAGGTACTATAACAGATACGCAGTATTTT.

This clone has more than one count but fewer than ten. The chain uses TRBV7-8 and TRBJ1-1; D uncertain. Germline CDR1 and CDR2: SGHVS and FQNEAQ. Trimming removed 1 base at V and 6 bases at J, with 9 bases between. CDR3 length: 13 residues. Here the CDR3 DNA reads TGTGCCAGCAGCTTAGGACAAGGCGCTGAAGCTTTCTTT. The encoded protein is CASSLGQGAEAFF.

This chain connects TRBV5-8 to TRBJ2-7, with 10 bases identical to TRBD1. Germline V gene sequence: CDR1 SGHTS, CDR2 YDEGEE. The J segment lost 5 bases and the V segment lost 5 bases, leaving 4 bases of the junction unmatched. The CDR3 is made up of 13 amino acids. This CDR3 reads CASRRDRGHEQYF. In nucleotides, the CDR3 is TGTGCCAGCAGACGGGACAGGGGTCACGAGCAGTACTTC.

This sequence joins TRBV7-9 and TRBJ1-2; D is uncertain. Germline CDR1 SEHNR, CDR2 FQNEAQ (reference sequence). CDR3 length: 12 amino acids. Trimming removed 8 bases from V and 3 bases from J, with 10 bases in between. Written as DNA, the CDR3 is TGTGCCAGCCCCGGGCCTTACTATGGCTACACCTTC. This encodes CASPGPYYGYTF.

The V and J genes are TRBV11-3 and TRBJ2-2; unclear D gene. V was trimmed by 2 bases and J by 5 bases, leaving 15 bases between them. Germline CDR1 and CDR2: SGHNT and YENEEA. The CDR3 runs to 16 residues. CDR3 sequence reads: CASSLLGRIDTGELFF. In DNA form, the CDR3 reads TGTGCCAGCAGCTTACTTGGCAGGATAGATACCGGGGAGCTGTTTTTT.

The V and J genes are TRBV5-4 and TRBJ1-5; TRBD1 might be the D (5 bases). V was cut by 4 bases and J by 5 bases, with 13 bases left in between. This CDR3 is 14 amino acids long. CDR1 SGHNT and CDR2 YYREEE come from the germline V gene (reference sequence). CDR3 in amino acids: CASSIGTIDQPQHF. CDR3 in DNA: TGTGCCAGCAGCATAGGGACCATAGATCAGCCCCAGCATTTT.

The CDR3 loop is CASSPSPGQVSIYGYTF. The CDR3 nucleotides read TGTGCCAGCAGCCCTTCCCCGGGACAGGTCTCCATCTATGGCTACACCTTC. The genes are TRBV5-5 and TRBJ1-2; 8 nucleotides match TRBD1. CDR3 length equals 17 residues. V lost 4 bases and J lost 4; bases outside the gene matches: 15. Germline-derived CDR1 and CDR2 are SGHKS and YYEKEE (reference sequence).

The chain couples TRBV10-2 to TRBJ1-1; D ambiguous. Trimming removed 2 bases at V and 9 bases at J, with 13 bases between. Looked up from germline, CDR1 is WSHSY and CDR2 is SAAADI. The CDR3 runs to 13 residues. This CDR3 is CASSEMWGAKAFF. Written as DNA, the CDR3 is TGCGCCAGCAGTGAGATGTGGGGAGCGAAAGCTTTCTTT.

This clone was seen a single time. This chain connects TRBV30 to TRBJ2-3; 9 nucleotides agree with TRBD1. V shed 5 bases and J 0 bases; nucleotides not matched to a gene: 6. CDR3 length: 15 residues. Germline V CDR1 and CDR2: GTSNPN, SVGIG (reference sequence). CDR3 amino acids: CAWGQGPFSTDTQYF. As DNA, the CDR3 is TGTGCCTGGGGACAGGGGCCCTTTAGCACAGATACGCAGTATTTT.

CDR3 protein: CASSLVGQETQYF. In DNA form, the CDR3 reads TGTGCCAGCAGCTTAGTCGGCCAAGAGACCCAGTACTTC. The chain links TRBV7-2 to TRBJ2-5; D ambiguous. Trimming took off 1 base at V and 1 base at J, with 4 bases between the two ends. The V gene's germline CDR1 is SGHTA and CDR2 FQGNSA. This CDR3 is 13 amino acids long.

The V gene is TRBV7-2, the J gene TRBJ2-3, with D possibly being TRBD2 (5 bases). V lost 5 bases and J lost 7, with 25 bases in between. The germline V gene has CDR1 SGHTA and CDR2 FQGNSA. There are 17 residues in the CDR3. The CDR3 sequence: CASSRLRTVSSGNTQYF. The CDR3, as DNA: TGTGCCAGCAGCCGGTTAAGGACGGTCTCGAGCGGAAATACGCAGTATTTT.

The chain recombines TRBV2 with TRBJ2-5; 9 nucleotides line up with TRBD1. Gene TRBJ2-7 matches the end of the DNA better, so the J call may be wrong. The CDR3 loop spans 13 amino acids. Germline loops: CDR1 SNHLY, CDR2 FYNNEI. The CDR3 coding sequence is TGTGCCAGCAGTCGACAGGGGGCCTACGAGCAGTACTTC. Encoded protein: CASSRQGAYEQYF.

This clone was picked up one time. V and J are TRBV30 and TRBJ2-7; 7 nucleotides match TRBD2. CDR3 size: 12 residues. CDR1 and CDR2 from the germline V gene are GTSNPN and SVGIG (reference sequence). V gave up 5 bases and J gave up 2 bases; unmatched junction bases: 3. The CDR3 reads CAWSSGAYEQYF. The CDR3 nucleotides are TGTGCCTGGTCAAGCGGGGCCTACGAGCAGTACTTC.

The J gene is TRBJ2-2, the V gene TRBV29-1, with a tentative D call TRBD2 (5 bases). Between the trimmed V and J ends, which lost 4 bases and 6 bases, there was a span of 15 bases. The CDR3 covers 14 residues. In germline, CDR1 is SQVTM, CDR2 ANQGSEA. CDR3 loop: CSVGRPGGAGELFF. The CDR3 DNA reads TGCAGCGTTGGGAGGCCCGGCGGTGCCGGGGAGCTGTTTTTT.

This sequence joins TRBV9 and TRBJ2-2, with TRBD2 identical over 7 bases. The V segment lost 4 bases and the J segment 4 bases; nucleotides outside the gene matches: 10. Germline V gives CDR1 SGDLS, CDR2 YYNGEE. The CDR3 is 16 residues long. The CDR3 region is CASSSNLAVSTGELFF. CDR3 DNA sequence: TGTGCCAGCAGCTCCAACCTAGCGGTTTCCACCGGGGAGCTGTTTTTT.

The rearrangement uses TRBV10-3 and TRBJ2-3, with D perhaps matching TRBD1 or TRBD2 (6 bases each). The CDR3 has 14 amino acids. Trimming took 7 bases from V and 3 from J, leaving 14 bases between them. Germline-derived CDR1 and CDR2 are ENHRY and SYGVKD. The CDR3 spells CAITRGQGTDTQYF. DNA for the CDR3: TGTGCCATCACTCGGGGGCAGGGGACAGATACGCAGTATTTT.

This chain joins TRBV19 and TRBJ1-5; possible D gene TRBD1, 5 bases. The CDR3 length is 13 residues. Germline loops: CDR1 LNHDA, CDR2 SQIVND (reference sequence). The ends were cut back, 3 bases at V and 7 bases at J, with 10 bases in the middle. CDR3 nucleotides: TGTGCCAGTAGTATTCAGGGTGGCCAGCCCCAGCATTTT. This gives the protein CASSIQGGQPQHF.

CDR3: CASRTGAYEQYF. CDR3 sequence (DNA): TGTGCCAGCAGAACAGGGGCCTACGAGCAGTACTTC. The gene calls are TRBV2 and TRBJ2-7; 7 bases are shared with TRBD1. Germline lookup yields CDR1 SNHLY and CDR2 FYNNEI. Trimming at V came to 6 bases and at J to 2 bases, leaving 1 base not matched to a gene. CDR3 length: 12 amino acids.